The entry that follows covers one TCR beta chain sequence. As yet, its antigen is unknown. The CDR3 has 15 residues. The V segment lost 6 bases and the J segment 4 bases; nucleotides outside the gene matches: 3. Germline V CDR1 and CDR2: WSHSY, SAAADI. This record comes from a study of vaccination and CD4 T cells after COVID-19. Sequenced with the Oncomine TCR Beta short-read assay was DNA taken from cultured CD4+ T cells. One entry per CDR3 protein, called by TCRdb with MiXCR from the PCR reads. The repertoire consists of roughly 12,000 distinct CDR3 sequences, with under 35% occurring once and the leading ten covering almost 35%. The treatment denotes: roughly 10-day PBMC culture with coronavirus spike peptide pools or control peptides (ViraFEST assay).

The origin of this receptor is a human donor who received a COVID-19 vaccine. The genes are TRBV10-2 and TRBJ2-2; TRBD2 matches at 12 bases. The sample was CD4+ T cells from blood, cultured in vitro, taken before SARS-CoV-2 vaccination. The CDR3 region is CASRTSGGGTGELFF. CDR3 DNA: TGCGCCAGCAGGACTAGCGGGGGCGGCACCGGGGAGCTGTTTTTT.